This T cell receptor beta chain is drawn from a study of CXCR3-negative and CXCR3-positive naive CD8 T cells. Study conclusions and caveats: Higher TRB CDR3 hydrophobicity marked CXCR3-positive naive cells relative to CXCR3-negative naive cells.

Remarks on this clonotype: What it binds is unknown.

UMI-labeled 5' RACE yielded the TRB cDNA libraries. TCRdb re-called the 5' RACE reads, yielding one record per CDR3 amino acid sequence without DNA. The sample holds over 95,000 distinct CDR3 sequences. Germline V CDR1 and CDR2: SGHVS, FQNEAQ. The CDR3 runs 15 residues. V gene TRBV7-8 combines with J gene TRBJ2-7; TCRdb returns TRBD1, unconfirmable since there is no DNA. The material sequenced was naive CXCR3+ CD8+ T cells from blood. Subset here: CD45RO-CCR7+CD27+CD95- naive CD8+ T cells expressing CXCR3 (TNR3+). The TCR comes from a human donor in good health. Some clones in this sample may be carry-over from other donors' samples. CDR3 region: CASSIEIGPPYEQYF.